The entry below describes one T cell receptor (beta chain). The antigen remains unidentified. Profiling relied on immunoSEQ multiplex PCR, and the TCRdb table lists in-frame clones only, not all of them. The sample lists fewer than 20,000 clones; over 80% were seen once. The data derive from a study of T cells in localized non-small cell lung cancer. Regarding the study as a whole: Within adjacent lung there appeared a median around 55 of the top 100 tumor clones. Overall survival was longer when the density of T cells in the blood was higher. Measurement of T cell clonality placed uninvolved adjacent lung highest, above the level in tumor.

The CDR3 loop spans 14 amino acids. The source is a woman aged 40-70 years with stage I lung adenocarcinoma. Material: peripheral blood, obtained before any cancer treatment. V usage is TRBV21-1 and J usage is TRBJ1-1; the tabulated D call, TRBD1, remains unverified against the DNA. TRBV21-1 is a pseudogene locus. In nucleotides, the CDR3 is TGTGCCAGCAGCACCGGACAGGGGAGCACTGAAGCTTTCTTT. It yields the protein CASSTGQGSTEAFF.